The rows below give T cell receptor beta chains drawn from one sample of a study of tumor and adjacent non-tumor tissue in lung cancer. TCRdb recomputed calls from the multiplex PCR reads with MiXCR, one row per CDR3 protein. The sample holds tens of thousands of distinct CDR3 sequences, 67% seen once. The sample taken for sequencing was lung tumor tissue. These receptors were obtained from a man aged 55 to 69 with non-small cell lung cancer. CDR3s include the opening cysteine and the closing phenylalanine or tryptophan. The order of the fields is D gene, J gene, V gene, clone size, CDR3 protein, CDR3 DNA. A D gene is named only where the DNA matches it firmly. Expanded clones are given a class, and other clones once, few, many or no size at all.

D: .
J: TRBJ2-3
V: TRBV12-3/TRBV12-4
size: many
CDR3: CASRTSSDTQYF
DNA: TGTGCCAGCAGGACTAGTTCAGATACGCAGTACTTT

D: .
J: TRBJ2-1
V: TRBV4-2
size: .
CDR3: CASSQGWSGPSEEEQFF
DNA: TGTGCCAGCAGCCAGGGTTGGTCGGGACCCTCGGAAGAAGAGCAGTTCTTC

D: .
J: TRBJ1-4
V: TRBV20-1
size: .
CDR3: CIARDVDSDRNLSEKLFF
DNA: TGCATTGCTAGAGATGTAGACAGTGATCGCAACTTGAGTGAAAAACTGTTTTTT

D: TRBD1
J: TRBJ1-2
V: TRBV7-9
size: .
CDR3: CASSLARQGGGYTF
DNA: TGTGCCAGCAGCTTAGCCCGACAGGGGGGTGGCTACACCTTC

D: .
J: TRBJ2-3
V: TRBV4-2
size: once
CDR3: CASSLDTADTQYF
DNA: TGTGCAAGCAGCCTAGACACCGCAGATACGCAGTATTTT

D: .
J: TRBJ2-1
V: TRBV6-5
size: .
CDR3: CASSLNRQGLKQFF
DNA: TGTGCCAGCAGCCTAAATCGCCAGGGGTTAAAGCAGTTCTTC

D: .
J: TRBJ1-2
V: TRBV7-2
size: few
CDR3: CASSSGAQHNYGYTF
DNA: TGTGCCAGCAGCTCGGGAGCACAGCATAACTATGGCTACACCTTC

D: .
J: TRBJ2-7
V: TRBV29-1
size: large
CDR3: CSVATEPYEQYF
DNA: TGCAGCGTTGCTACAGAGCCCTACGAGCAGTACTTC

D: TRBD2
J: TRBJ2-1
V: TRBV11-2
size: .
CDR3: CASSLLAGAAEQFF
DNA: TGTGCCAGCAGCTTGTTAGCGGGAGCGGCTGAGCAGTTCTTC

D: .
J: TRBJ2-7
V: TRBV11-2
size: .
CDR3: CASRLAGTYEQYF
DNA: TGTGCAAGCAGACTGGCAGGGACCTACGAGCAGTACTTC

D: TRBD2
J: TRBJ2-3
V: TRBV2
size: few
CDR3: CANSDTSGATVDTQYF
DNA: TGTGCCAACAGCGACACTAGCGGGGCAACCGTAGATACGCAGTATTTT

D: .
J: TRBJ1-1
V: TRBV20-1
size: .
CDR3: CSSRVSWATEAFF
DNA: TGCAGTTCTAGAGTTAGCTGGGCCACTGAAGCTTTCTTT

D: .
J: TRBJ2-5
V: TRBV28
size: few
CDR3: CASSLSGYHQETQYF
DNA: TGTGCCAGCAGTTTAAGTGGGTATCATCAAGAGACCCAGTACTTC

D: .
J: TRBJ1-6
V: TRBV7-8
size: .
CDR3: CASGLGTSFVSPLHF
DNA: TGTGCCAGCGGCTTAGGGACATCCTTTGTTTCACCCCTCCATTTT

D: .
J: TRBJ1-5
V: TRBV6-1
size: .
CDR3: CASDDRHLGGNQPEHF
DNA: TGTGCCAGCGATGATCGGCACCTCGGGGGCAATCAGCCCGAGCATTTT

D: TRBD1
J: TRBJ2-7
V: TRBV20-1
size: many
CDR3: CSARPSGTGYEQYF
DNA: TGCAGTGCTAGACCTTCCGGGACAGGCTACGAGCAGTACTTC

D: .
J: TRBJ2-7
V: TRBV7-8
size: many
CDR3: CASSSMTGRHEQYF
DNA: TGTGCCAGCAGCTCTATGACAGGGAGGCACGAGCAGTACTTC

D: TRBD2
J: TRBJ2-3
V: TRBV11-2
size: .
CDR3: CASSLQLAGGPTDTQYF
DNA: TGTGCCAGCAGCTTACAGCTAGCGGGGGGGCCGACAGATACACAGTATTTT

D: TRBD2
J: TRBJ2-2
V: TRBV7-9
size: .
CDR3: CASSAGTSGLRVAGELFF
DNA: TGTGCCAGCAGCGCCGGGACTAGCGGTCTCAGAGTTGCAGGGGAGCTGTTTTTT

D: TRBD1
J: TRBJ1-4
V: TRBV6-5
size: medium-sized
CDR3: CASSYAGTGNEKLFF
DNA: TGTGCCAGCAGTTACGCCGGGACAGGGAATGAAAAACTGTTTTTT

D: .
J: TRBJ2-7
V: TRBV12-3/TRBV12-4
size: many
CDR3: CASSLLGPFTQAQYF
DNA: TGTGCCAGCAGTTTATTGGGACCATTCACCCAAGCGCAGTACTTC

D: TRBD1
J: TRBJ2-7
V: TRBV11-3
size: .
CDR3: CAISTAGQGSYEQYF
DNA: TGTGCAATTAGCACCGCGGGACAGGGGTCCTACGAGCAGTACTTC

D: TRBD1
J: TRBJ2-7
V: TRBV5-4
size: .
CDR3: CASSATGGPYEHYF
DNA: TGTGCCAGTAGCGCCACAGGGGGCCCCTACGAGCATTACTTC

D: .
J: TRBJ2-5
V: TRBV6-2/TRBV6-3
size: .
CDR3: CTSKAPGSGQETQCF
DNA: TGTACCAGCAAAGCCCCGGGGAGCGGACAAGAGACCCAGTGCTTC

D: .
J: TRBJ2-1
V: TRBV5-1
size: many
CDR3: CASSLGPSEYNEQFF
DNA: TGCGCCAGCAGCTTAGGGCCTAGCGAGTACAATGAGCAGTTCTTC

D: .
J: TRBJ1-2
V: TRBV29-1
size: once
CDR3: CSVPQRAHGHTF
DNA: TGCAGCGTTCCGCAGAGGGCCCATGGCCACACCTTC

D: .
J: TRBJ2-1
V: TRBV20-1
size: few
CDR3: CSASSIISSDEEFF
DNA: TGCAGTGCTAGCTCAATAATCTCTAGCGATGAGGAGTTCTTC

D: TRBD2
J: TRBJ2-7
V: TRBV4-2
size: .
CDR3: CDSSQVTSGVSYEQYF
DNA: TGTGACAGCAGCCAAGTGACTAGCGGGGTGTCCTACGAGCAGTACTTC

D: .
J: TRBJ2-6
V: TRBV4-3
size: once
CDR3: CASSQALISAGVNVLTF
DNA: TGCGCCAGCAGCCAAGCCCTTATTAGTGCTGGGGTCAACGTCCTGACTTTC

D: .
J: TRBJ1-2
V: TRBV6-6
size: few
CDR3: CASSYSQGAAPGYAF
DNA: TGTGCCAGCAGTTACTCGCAGGGAGCGGCGCCGGGCTACGCCTTC

D: .
J: TRBJ2-5
V: TRBV6-5
size: .
CDR3: CASTQSWWGKQETQYF
DNA: TGTGCCAGCACCCAGAGTTGGTGGGGTAAGCAAGAGACCCAGTACTTC

D: .
J: TRBJ1-1
V: TRBV7-9
size: .
CDR3: CAGSSPGVGNTEAFF
DNA: TGTGCCGGCAGCTCGCCCGGAGTTGGGAACACTGAAGCTTTCTTT

D: .
J: TRBJ2-3
V: TRBV5-5
size: .
CDR3: CAGTLDGRTDTQYF
DNA: TGTGCCGGCACCTTGGATGGGCGCACAGATACGCAGTACTTT

D: .
J: TRBJ2-6
V: TRBV5-4
size: many
CDR3: CASSLSGRGANVLTF
DNA: TGTGCCAGCAGCTTGTCAGGGCGGGGGGCCAACGTCCTGACTTTC

D: TRBD1
J: TRBJ2-1
V: TRBV12-3/TRBV12-4
size: .
CDR3: CASNRRQGGEQSF
DNA: TGTGCCAGCAATAGACGACAGGGTGGTGAGCAGTCCTTC

D: .
J: TRBJ1-2
V: TRBV7-9
size: .
CDR3: CASSPSLVNYGYTF
DNA: TGTGCCAGCAGCCCTTCCTTAGTTAACTATGGCTACACCTTC

D: .
J: TRBJ2-1
V: TRBV11-2
size: .
CDR3: CASSLDGFYEQFF
DNA: TGTGCCAGTAGCTTAGATGGATTCTATGAGCAGTTCTTC

D: TRBD1
J: TRBJ1-6
V: TRBV4-2
size: many
CDR3: CASSQEGQGNSPLHF
DNA: TGTGCCAGCAGCCAAGAGGGACAGGGAAATTCACCCCTCCACTTT

D: TRBD1
J: TRBJ1-2
V: TRBV4-3
size: many
CDR3: CASSHPDRVTGYTF
DNA: TGCGCCAGCAGCCACCCCGACAGGGTGACTGGCTACACCTTC

D: TRBD1
J: TRBJ1-5
V: TRBV10-3
size: .
CDR3: CAIGESREGALHF
DNA: TGTGCCATCGGTGAGTCGAGAGAGGGGGCATTGCATTTT